The 8 T cell receptor beta chains reported below all come from one sample, sequenced in a study of CD8 T cells in ankylosing spondylitis. Study results and caveats: It appeared that ankylosing spondylitis blood was characterized by a TCR beta motif of several highly homologous variants.

For these TCRs, the target antigens are not known. TCRdb used MiXCR to reprocess the 5' RACE reads, holding one entry per CDR3 protein. Among roughly 440,000 distinct CDR3 sequences listed, approximately 17% were seen once. Sequenced material: blood, either unsorted or a sorted T cell fraction (not recorded which). The receptors originated from a male donor with ankylosing spondylitis.

Only a few counts were recorded for this clonotype. The rearrangement joins TRBV27 to TRBJ1-2; the match to TRBD1 covers 8 bases. The CDR3 length is 16 residues. The junction had 10 bases not matched to a gene; V was cut back by 5 bases and J by 2 bases. The germline gives CDR1 MNHEY, CDR2 SMNVEV (reference sequence). CDR3 residues: CASSPYQDRENYGYTF. As DNA, the CDR3 is TGTGCCAGCAGTCCCTACCAGGACAGGGAAAACTATGGCTACACCTTC.

A few counts support this clonotype. V usage is TRBV7-9 and J usage is TRBJ1-1; no clear D. The CDR3 runs 12 residues. Trimming cost V 1 base and J 6 bases, with 6 bases left between them. CDR1 and CDR2 (germline): SEHNR, FQNEAQ (reference sequence). The CDR3 sequence: CASSLGSAEAFF. Written as DNA, the CDR3 is TGTGCCAGCAGCTTAGGATCGGCTGAAGCTTTCTTT. The complete variable domain, with remaining parts taken from reference TRBV7-9 and TRBJ1-1, reads DTGVSQNPRHKITKRGQNVTFRCDPISEHNRLYWYRQTLGQGPEFLTYFQNEAQLEKSRLLSDRFSAERPKGSFSTLEIQRTEQGDSAMYLCASSLGSAEAFFGQGTRLTVV.

This chain's CDR3 is CASSLGAGPDTQYF. The CDR3 DNA is TGTGCCAGCAGCTTAGGAGCAGGGCCAGATACGCAGTATTTT. The chain is built from TRBV7-8 and TRBJ2-3, with TRBD1 as a possible D gene (5 bases). Germline V gene sequence: CDR1 SGHVS, CDR2 FQNEAQ. V was shortened by 1 base and J by 4 bases, with 9 bases between the two germline ends. CDR3 length: 14 residues.

This clonotype was seen more than once but under ten times. The gene calls are TRBV18 and TRBJ1-1; a possible D gene is TRBD1 (5 bases). The CDR3 is made up of 14 amino acids. CDR1 and CDR2 from the germline V gene are KGHSH and LQKENI. The ends were cut back, 3 bases at V and 0 bases at J, with 8 bases in the middle. The CDR3 sequence is CASSPLTVNTEAFF. In DNA form, the CDR3 reads TGTGCCAGCTCACCTCTGACAGTGAACACTGAAGCTTTCTTT.

J is TRBJ2-4 and V is TRBV21-1; the table's D call TRBD1 went unverified against the DNA. TRBV21-1 is deemed a pseudogene. This CDR3 is built from 15 residues. CDR3 sequence (DNA): TGTGCCAGCAGCAGTTTTTTTACCCCCAGTAACATTCAGTACTTC. Translated, it gives CASSSFFTPSNIQYF.

V gene TRBV20-1 combines with J gene TRBJ2-1; 8 nucleotides line up with TRBD2. In germline, CDR1 is DFQATT, CDR2 SNEGSKA (reference sequence). The CDR3 is 14 residues long. J was trimmed by 6 bases and V by 5 bases; bases with no gene match: 9. This chain's CDR3 is CSAESGRPPNEQFF. The CDR3 nucleotides are TGCAGTGCTGAAAGCGGGAGACCTCCCAATGAGCAGTTCTTC.

This clonotype showed up just a few times. The rearrangement joins TRBV7-3 to TRBJ2-3; TRBD2 matches 8 bases. The CDR3 contains 13 residues. V lost 5 bases to trimming and J lost 11 bases; unmatched junction nucleotides: 9. CDR1 is SGHTA, CDR2 FQGTGA, per germline. CDR3 sequence reads: CASSPSGGVRQYF. CDR3 bases: TGTGCCAGCAGCCCCTCGGGGGGGGTCAGGCAGTATTTT. Together with reference TRBV7-3 and TRBJ2-3, the CDR3 gives the full variable domain: GAGVSQTPSNKVTEKGKYVELRCDPISGHTALYWYRQSLGQGPEFLIYFQGTGAADDSGLPNDRFFAVRPEGSVSTLKIQRTERGDSAVYLCASSPSGGVRQYFGPGTRLTVL.

J is TRBJ1-5 and V is TRBV20-1; 9 nucleotides agree with TRBD1. Trimming removed 5 bases from V and 5 bases from J; junction bases left unmatched: 10. The CDR3 extends over 15 amino acids. Germline V CDR1 and CDR2: DFQATT, SNEGSKA (reference sequence). In DNA form, the CDR3 reads TGCAGTGCTCCGACAGCCGGGACAGGGTATCAGCCCCAGCATTTT. Amino acids: CSAPTAGTGYQPQHF.